This T cell receptor beta chain is drawn from a study of cytomegalovirus exposure and HLA in healthy donors. Notes on the study in general: A later analysis found TCR association rates differed by HLA locus, highest for DRB1 and lowest for HLA-C. Most TCR sequences were seen very rarely across donors, but some public TCRs occurred in many.

This clone was observed a single time. Antigen: not known. PCR used 60 Vbeta primers and 13 Jbeta primers. The repertoire was sequenced with immunoSEQ multiplex PCR; TCRdb's copy has only in-frame clones and lacks some. The data hold 100,000 to 150,000 clones, with about 70% observed a single time. Germline V gives CDR1 SGHAT, CDR2 FQNNGV. This CDR3 region has 13 residues. This clonotype was obtained from a woman aged 40 to 50 in good health and CMV-seronegative. This sequence joins TRBV11-2 and TRBJ2-5; TRBD2 might be the D (6 bases). The J call may be wrong; the DNA end is better matched by TRBJ2-7. Sequenced sample: PBMCs. This chain's CDR3 is CASSLGLAYEQYF. The CDR3 DNA reads as TGTGCCAGCAGCTTAGGACTAGCCTACGAGCAGTACTTC.